The source of this T cell receptor beta chain is a study of early T cells in non-severe SARS-CoV-2 infection. Study overall: Sequencing input comprised bulk RNA from unsorted whole blood; chain pairing was not available. Broader study findings: Matching results from VDJdb favored anti-spike CD8 responses, leaving private and CD4 specificities undetected.

The CDR3 consists of 14 residues. Trimming took off 5 bases at V and 2 bases at J, with 11 bases between the two ends. CDR1 and CDR2 (germline): SGHTA, FQGNSA. As to this clonotype: Its target is unknown.

Each single cDNA molecule received a unique molecular identifier. One entry per CDR3 protein results from TCRdb running MiXCR on the 5' RACE reads. The repertoire includes tens of thousands of distinct CDR3 sequences, approximately 10% of them detected once, and about 3.8% sits in the top ten. Source: whole blood, taken at baseline. The receptor's source is an adult who was a healthcare worker with PCR-confirmed SARS-CoV-2 infection or an uninfected control (not recorded which). The chain combines TRBV7-2 with TRBJ2-3; D gene uncertain. The CDR3 region is CASSAAHITDTQYF. CDR3 DNA sequence: TGTGCCAGCAGCGCCGCCCACATCACAGATACGCAGTATTTT. Full variable domain (rest looked up from reference TRBV7-2 and TRBJ2-3): GAGVSQSPSNKVTEKGKDVELRCDPISGHTALYWYRQSLGQGLEFLIYFQGNSAPDKSGLPSDRFSAERTGGSVSTLTIQRTQQEDSAVYLCASSAAHITDTQYFGPGTRLTVL.